This T cell receptor (beta chain) was identified in a study of control samples from healthy donors and cancer patients (dated by TCRdb to 2018 to 2020). There are a few counts of this clone. Its antigen is not yet known. No base quality information exists; no much larger clone differs at one position. Library preparation employed the immunoSEQ multiplex PCR assay. Entries here come from immuneACCESS through TCRdb and include only in-frame sequences with V and J called. Some clones fail to appear in such tables; in the studies checked, an unresolved V gene covers under half of the shortfall, and the cause of the remainder is unknown. The sample includes approximately 90,000 clones, with more than 70% observed a single time. The ten top clones hold less than 2.5% of the sample. The CDR3 measures 13 amino acids from cysteine to phenylalanine. Only CDR3 DNA remains: 39 bases, in frame from the first base. Trimming costs V 6 bases and J 4 bases, and their ends lie 13 bases apart. The germline V gene gives CDR1 as SNHLY and CDR2 as FYNNEI.

The sequencing input was blood. The chain uses TRBV2 and TRBJ2-7; perhaps TRBD1 is the D gene, with 6 bases matching. This TCR came from a woman aged 40 to 50 in good health. The nucleotide sequence is TGTGCCAGCAGCCCGACAGGAAAGTACGAGCAGTACTTC. Translated, it reads CASSPTGKYEQYF.